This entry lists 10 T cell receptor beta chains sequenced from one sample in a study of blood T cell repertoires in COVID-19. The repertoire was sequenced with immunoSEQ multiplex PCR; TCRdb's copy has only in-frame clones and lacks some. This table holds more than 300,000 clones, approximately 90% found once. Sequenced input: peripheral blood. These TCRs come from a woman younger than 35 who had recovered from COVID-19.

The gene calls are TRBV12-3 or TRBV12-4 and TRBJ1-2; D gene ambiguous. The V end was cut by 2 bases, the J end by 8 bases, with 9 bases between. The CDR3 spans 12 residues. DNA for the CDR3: TGTGCCAGCAGTTTACGGGGTGGGGGCTACACCTTC. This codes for CASSLRGGGYTF.

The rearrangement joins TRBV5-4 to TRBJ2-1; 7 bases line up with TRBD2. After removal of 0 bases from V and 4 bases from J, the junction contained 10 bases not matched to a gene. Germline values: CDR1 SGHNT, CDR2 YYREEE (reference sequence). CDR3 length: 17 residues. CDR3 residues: CASSLARGRALYNEQFF. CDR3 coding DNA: TGTGCCAGCAGCTTGGCTCGAGGGAGGGCTTTATACAATGAGCAGTTCTTC.

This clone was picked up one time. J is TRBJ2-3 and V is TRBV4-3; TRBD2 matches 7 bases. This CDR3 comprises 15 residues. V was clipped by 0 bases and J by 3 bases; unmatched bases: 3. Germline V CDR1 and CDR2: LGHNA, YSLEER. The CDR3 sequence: CASSQEAGRTDTQYF. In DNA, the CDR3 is TGCGCCAGCAGCCAAGAAGCGGGAAGGACAGATACGCAGTATTTT.

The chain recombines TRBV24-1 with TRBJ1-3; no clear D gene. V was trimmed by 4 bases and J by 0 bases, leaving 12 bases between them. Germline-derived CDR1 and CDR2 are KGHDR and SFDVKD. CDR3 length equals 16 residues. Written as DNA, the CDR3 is TGTGCCACCAGTGAGGGGAGTCTTTTCTCTGGAAACACCATATATTTT. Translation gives CATSEGSLFSGNTIYF.

CDR3 in DNA: TGTGCCAGCAGCCCTACTAGTACACTGTTCTCCAATGAGCAGTTCTTC. Translated: CASSPTSTLFSNEQFF. The J gene is TRBJ2-1, the V gene TRBV5-6, with a possible D match to TRBD2 (5 bases). V lost 4 bases, J lost 6 bases, and 20 bases lay in between. CDR3 length: 16 residues. CDR1 is SGHDT, CDR2 YYEEEE, per germline.

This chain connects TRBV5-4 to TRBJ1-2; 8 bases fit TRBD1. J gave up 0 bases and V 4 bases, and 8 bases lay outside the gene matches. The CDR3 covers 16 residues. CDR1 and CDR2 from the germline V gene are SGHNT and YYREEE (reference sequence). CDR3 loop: CASSRPWTGTNYGYTF. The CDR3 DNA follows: TGTGCCAGCAGCCGCCCTTGGACAGGGACTAACTATGGCTACACCTTC. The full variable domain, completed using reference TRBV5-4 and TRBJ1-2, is ETGVTQSPTHLIKTRGQQVTLRCSSQSGHNTVSWYQQALGQGPQFIFQYYREEENGRGNFPPRFSGLQFPNYSSELNVNALELDDSALYLCASSRPWTGTNYGYTFGSGTRLTVV.

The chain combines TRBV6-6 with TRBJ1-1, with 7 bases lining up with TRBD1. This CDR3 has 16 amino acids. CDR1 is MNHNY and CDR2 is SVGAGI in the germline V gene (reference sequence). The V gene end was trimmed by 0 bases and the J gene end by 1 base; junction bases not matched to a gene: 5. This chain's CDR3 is CASSYSRDRQNTEAFF. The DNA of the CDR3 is TGTGCCAGCAGTTACTCCCGGGACAGACAGAACACTGAAGCTTTCTTT.

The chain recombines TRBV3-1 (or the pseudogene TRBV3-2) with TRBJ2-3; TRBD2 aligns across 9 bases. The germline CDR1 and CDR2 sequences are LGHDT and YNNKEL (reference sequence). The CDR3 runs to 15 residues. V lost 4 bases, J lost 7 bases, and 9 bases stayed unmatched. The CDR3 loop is CASSRTTSGPHTQYF. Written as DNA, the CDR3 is TGTGCCAGCAGCCGGACTACTAGCGGGCCCCATACGCAGTATTTT.

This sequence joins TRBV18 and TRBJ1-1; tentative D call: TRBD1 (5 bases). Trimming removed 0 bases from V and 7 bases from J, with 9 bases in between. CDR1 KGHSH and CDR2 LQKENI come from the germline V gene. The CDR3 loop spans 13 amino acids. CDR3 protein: CASSPPGRVEAFF. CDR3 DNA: TGTGCCAGCTCACCACCGGGCAGGGTTGAAGCTTTCTTT.

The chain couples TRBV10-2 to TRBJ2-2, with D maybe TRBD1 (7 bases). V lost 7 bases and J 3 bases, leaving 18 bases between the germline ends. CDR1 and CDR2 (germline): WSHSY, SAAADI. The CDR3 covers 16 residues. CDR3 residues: CASTPAGQGDTGELFF. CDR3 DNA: TGCGCCAGCACACCCGCGGGGCAGGGGGACACCGGGGAGCTGTTTTTT.